Given below is one T cell receptor (beta chain) in context. What it recognizes is unknown. These data originate in a study of OX40 agonist ivuxolimab in advanced cancers. In the study overall: Age averaged about 62 years (range roughly 23 to 79), and less than 85% were male. Three patients, one with hepatocellular carcinoma and two with cutaneous melanoma, responded partially. Overall study findings and caveats: In a subset of nonresponders, normalized T-cell clonal expansion was also low.

The repertoire was sequenced with immunoSEQ multiplex PCR; TCRdb's copy has only in-frame clones and lacks some. The sample records tens of thousands of clones, over 75% being singletons. The CDR3 is 20 residues long. The V gene's germline CDR1 is SGHVS and CDR2 FNYEAQ. The trim removed 6 bases at V and 0 bases at J, leaving 15 bases unmatched. The TCR sequence derives from an adult with an advanced solid tumor such as melanoma, head and neck, liver or kidney cancer. This specimen was CD4+ or CD8+ T cells sorted from blood, taken in a trial of the OX40 agonist ivuxolimab. V and J are TRBV7-6 and TRBJ2-1; the match to TRBD2 covers 12 bases. The CDR3 DNA sequence: TGTGCCAGCAGTCCTAGAACGGGACTAGCGGGTTCAAGCTCCTACAATGAGCAGTTCTTC. It specifies CASSPRTGLAGSSSYNEQFF.